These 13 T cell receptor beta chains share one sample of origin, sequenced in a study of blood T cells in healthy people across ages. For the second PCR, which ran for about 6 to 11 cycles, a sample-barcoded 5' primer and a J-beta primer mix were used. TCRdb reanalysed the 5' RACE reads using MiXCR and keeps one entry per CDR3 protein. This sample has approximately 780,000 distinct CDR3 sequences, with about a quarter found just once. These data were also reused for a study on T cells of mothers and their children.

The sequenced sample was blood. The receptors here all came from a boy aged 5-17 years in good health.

For the CDR3, the DNA is TGTGCCACCAGCAGAGATGAGGGCGGTCATGAGCAGTTCTTC. It translates to CATSRDEGGHEQFF. The V and J genes are TRBV15 and TRBJ2-1; possible D gene TRBD2, 5 bases. V lost 0 bases, J lost 8 bases, and 11 bases lay in between. This CDR3 region has 14 residues. Looked up from germline, CDR1 is LNHNV and CDR2 is YYDKDF (reference sequence).

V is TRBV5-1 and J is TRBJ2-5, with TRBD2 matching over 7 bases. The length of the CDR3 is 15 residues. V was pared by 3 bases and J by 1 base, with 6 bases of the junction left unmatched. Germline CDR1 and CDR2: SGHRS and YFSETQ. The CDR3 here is CASSSMTSSQETQYF. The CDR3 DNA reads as TGCGCCAGCAGCTCCATGACTAGCAGCCAAGAGACCCAGTACTTC.

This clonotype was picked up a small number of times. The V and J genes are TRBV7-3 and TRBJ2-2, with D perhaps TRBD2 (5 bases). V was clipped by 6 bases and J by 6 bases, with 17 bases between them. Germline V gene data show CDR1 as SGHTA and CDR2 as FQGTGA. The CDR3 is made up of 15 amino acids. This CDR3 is CASSHTWTPPGELFF. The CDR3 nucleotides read TGTGCCAGCAGTCATACATGGACTCCACCCGGGGAGCTGTTTTTT.

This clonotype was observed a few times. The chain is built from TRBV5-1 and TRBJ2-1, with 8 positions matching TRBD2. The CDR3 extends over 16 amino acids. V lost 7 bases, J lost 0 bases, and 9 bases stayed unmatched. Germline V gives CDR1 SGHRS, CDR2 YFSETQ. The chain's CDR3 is CASGQGLAGSYNEQFF. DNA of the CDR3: TGCGCCAGCGGCCAGGGCCTAGCGGGCTCCTACAATGAGCAGTTCTTC. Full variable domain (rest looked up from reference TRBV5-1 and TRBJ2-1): KAGVTQTPRYLIKTRGQQVTLSCSPISGHRSVSWYQQTPGQGLQFLFEYFSETQRNKGNFPGRFSGRQFSNSRSEMNVSTLELGDSALYLCASGQGLAGSYNEQFFGPGTRLTVL.

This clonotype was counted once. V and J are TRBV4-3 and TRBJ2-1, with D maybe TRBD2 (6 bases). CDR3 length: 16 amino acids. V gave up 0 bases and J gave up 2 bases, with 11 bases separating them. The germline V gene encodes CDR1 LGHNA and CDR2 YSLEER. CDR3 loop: CASSQDTGATYNEQFF. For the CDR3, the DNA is TGCGCCAGCAGCCAAGACACGGGAGCCACCTACAATGAGCAGTTCTTC.

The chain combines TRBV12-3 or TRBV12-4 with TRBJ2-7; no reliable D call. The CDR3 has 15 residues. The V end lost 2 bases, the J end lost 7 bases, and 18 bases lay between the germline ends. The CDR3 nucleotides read TGTGCCAGCAGTTTATCCGACGGTGGGCAGGCAGAGCAGTACTTC. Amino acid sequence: CASSLSDGGQAEQYF.

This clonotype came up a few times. CDR3 DNA: TGTGCCAGCAGCTTATTCCCGACTAGCGGGGACTTCCAAGAGACCCAGTACTTC. As protein: CASSLFPTSGDFQETQYF. The gene calls are TRBV7-3 and TRBJ2-5, with TRBD2 matching over 11 bases. V lost 2 bases, J lost 1 base, and 9 bases stayed unmatched. The CDR3 loop spans 18 amino acids. Germline-derived CDR1 and CDR2 are SGHTA and FQGTGA.

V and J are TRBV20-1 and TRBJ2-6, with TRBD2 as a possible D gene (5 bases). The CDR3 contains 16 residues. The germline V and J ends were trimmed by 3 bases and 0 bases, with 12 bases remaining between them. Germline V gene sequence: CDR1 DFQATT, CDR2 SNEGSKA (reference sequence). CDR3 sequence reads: CSASERAHSGANVLTF. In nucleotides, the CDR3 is TGCAGTGCTAGCGAGAGGGCCCACTCTGGGGCCAACGTCCTGACTTTC.

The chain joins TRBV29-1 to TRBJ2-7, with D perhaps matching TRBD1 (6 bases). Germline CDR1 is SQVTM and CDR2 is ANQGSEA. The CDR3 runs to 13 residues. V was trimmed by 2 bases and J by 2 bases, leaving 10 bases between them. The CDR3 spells CSVESGGAYEQYF. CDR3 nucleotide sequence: TGCAGCGTTGAAAGTGGGGGCGCCTACGAGCAGTACTTC.

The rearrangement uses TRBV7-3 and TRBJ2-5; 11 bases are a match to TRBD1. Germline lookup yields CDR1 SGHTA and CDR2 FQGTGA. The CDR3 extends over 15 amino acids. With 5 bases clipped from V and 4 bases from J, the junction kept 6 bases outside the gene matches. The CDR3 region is CASSPLGQGAETQYF. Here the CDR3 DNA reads TGTGCCAGCAGCCCACTAGGACAGGGGGCAGAGACCCAGTACTTC. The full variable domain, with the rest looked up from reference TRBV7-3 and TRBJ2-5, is GAGVSQTPSNKVTEKGKYVELRCDPISGHTALYWYRQSLGQGPEFLIYFQGTGAADDSGLPNDRFFAVRPEGSVSTLKIQRTERGDSAVYLCASSPLGQGAETQYFGPGTRLLVL.

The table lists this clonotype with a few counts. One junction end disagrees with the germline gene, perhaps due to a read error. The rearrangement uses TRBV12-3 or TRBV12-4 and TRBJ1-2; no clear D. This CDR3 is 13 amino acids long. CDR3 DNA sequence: TGTGCCGGCAGTTTGGACCGGGGCTATGGCTACACCTTC. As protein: CAGSLDRGYGYTF.

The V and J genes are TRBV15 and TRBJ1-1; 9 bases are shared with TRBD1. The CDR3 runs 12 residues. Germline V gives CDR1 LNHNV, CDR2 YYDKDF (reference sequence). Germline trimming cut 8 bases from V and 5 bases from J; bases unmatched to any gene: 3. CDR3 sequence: CATGQGLTEAFF. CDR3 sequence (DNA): TGTGCCACCGGACAGGGGTTAACTGAAGCTTTCTTT.

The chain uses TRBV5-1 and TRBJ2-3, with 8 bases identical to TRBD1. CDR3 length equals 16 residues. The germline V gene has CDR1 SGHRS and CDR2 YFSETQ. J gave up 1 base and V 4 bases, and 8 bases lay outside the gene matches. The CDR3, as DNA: TGCGCCAGCAGCCGTGACAGGGGCGGGGGCACAGATACGCAGTATTTT. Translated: CASSRDRGGGTDTQYF.